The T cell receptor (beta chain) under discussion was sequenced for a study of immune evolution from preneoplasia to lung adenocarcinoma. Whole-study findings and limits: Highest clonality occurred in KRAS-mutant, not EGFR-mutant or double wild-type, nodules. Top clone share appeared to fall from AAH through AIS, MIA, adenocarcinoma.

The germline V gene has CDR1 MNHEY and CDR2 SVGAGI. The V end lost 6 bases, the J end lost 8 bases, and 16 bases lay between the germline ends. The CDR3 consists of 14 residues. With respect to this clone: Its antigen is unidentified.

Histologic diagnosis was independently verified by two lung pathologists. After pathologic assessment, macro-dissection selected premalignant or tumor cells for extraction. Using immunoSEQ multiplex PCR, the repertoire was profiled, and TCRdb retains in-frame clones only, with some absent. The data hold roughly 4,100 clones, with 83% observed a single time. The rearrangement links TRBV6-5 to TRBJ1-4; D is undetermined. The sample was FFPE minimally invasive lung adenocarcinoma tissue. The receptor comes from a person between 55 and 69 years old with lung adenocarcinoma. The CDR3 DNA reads TGTGCCAGCAGACCTCCGGGTCTCGGGGAAAAACTGTTTTTT. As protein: CASRPPGLGEKLFF.